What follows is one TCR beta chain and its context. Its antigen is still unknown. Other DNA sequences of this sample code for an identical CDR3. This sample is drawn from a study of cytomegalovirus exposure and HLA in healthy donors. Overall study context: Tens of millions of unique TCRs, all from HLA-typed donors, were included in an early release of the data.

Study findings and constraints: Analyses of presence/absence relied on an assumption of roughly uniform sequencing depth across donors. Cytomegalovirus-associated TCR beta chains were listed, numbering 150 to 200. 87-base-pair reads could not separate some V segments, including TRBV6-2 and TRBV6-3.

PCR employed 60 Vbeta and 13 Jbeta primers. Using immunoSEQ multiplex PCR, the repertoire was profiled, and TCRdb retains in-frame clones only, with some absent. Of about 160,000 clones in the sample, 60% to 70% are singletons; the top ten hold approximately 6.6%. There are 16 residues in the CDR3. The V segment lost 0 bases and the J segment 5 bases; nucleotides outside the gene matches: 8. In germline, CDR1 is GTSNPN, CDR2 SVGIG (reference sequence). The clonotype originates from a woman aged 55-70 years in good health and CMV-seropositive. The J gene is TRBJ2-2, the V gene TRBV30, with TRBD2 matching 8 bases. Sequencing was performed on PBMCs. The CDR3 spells CAWSVQSGRGTGELFF. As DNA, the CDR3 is TGTGCCTGGAGTGTACAGAGCGGGAGAGGGACCGGGGAGCTGTTTTTT.